This T cell receptor beta chain emerged from a study of spatial heterogeneity in lung cancer. Study background: The cohort: approximately 74 early-stage, untreated non-small cell lung cancer patients. More beta-chain than alpha-chain sequences were consistently detected.

V was pared by 4 bases and J by 1 base, with 10 bases between. CDR3 length: 14 amino acids. Germline V gene lookup returns CDR1 MNHNY and CDR2 SVGAGI (reference sequence). In regard to this clonotype: Its antigen is unidentified.

Time point denoted: blood at routine non-recurrence follow-up after resection. General study findings and limits: At resection, ubiquitous expanded tumor TCRs appeared in blood more than at follow-up.

Every TCR cDNA molecule bore its own unique molecular identifier. TCRdb passed the 5' RACE reads through MiXCR, listing each CDR3 protein once. The sample consists of about 47,000 distinct CDR3 sequences, 10% to 15% of them appearing once. This sample comprised PBMCs, obtained at follow-up. The V and J genes are TRBV6-6 and TRBJ1-1; D is possibly TRBD1 (6 bases). This TCR was sampled from a male donor with early-stage non-small cell lung cancer. Here the CDR3 DNA reads TGTGCCAGCAGTTTGCCGACAGGGAACACTGAAGCTTTCTTT. This codes for CASSLPTGNTEAFF.